What follows are 18 T cell receptor beta chains derived from one specimen sequenced in a study of cytomegalovirus exposure and HLA in healthy donors. 13 Jbeta primers and 60 Vbeta primers were used for the PCR. Assay: immunoSEQ multiplex PCR; the TCRdb copy retains only in-frame clones and omits some. The sample includes about 130,000 clones, 85% to 90% of them seen just once. Sequencing was done on a sample of PBMCs. The source is a woman aged 25 to 39 in good health and CMV-seropositive.

J is TRBJ2-3 and V is TRBV2; D may be TRBD2 (5 bases). CDR3 size: 12 residues. Germline CDR1 reads SNHLY; CDR2 reads FYNNEI. The V end lost 7 bases, the J end lost 4 bases, and 9 bases lay between the germline ends. In nucleotides, the CDR3 is TGTGCCAGCAAGGAGGACGCAGATACGCAGTATTTT. It is translated as CASKEDADTQYF.

This sequence joins TRBV27 and TRBJ1-4, with TRBD1 as a possible D gene (6 bases). The CDR3 loop spans 15 amino acids. Trimming removed 4 bases at V and 5 bases at J, with 14 bases between. Germline CDR1 MNHEY, CDR2 SMNVEV (reference sequence). CDR3 nucleotide sequence: TGTGCCAGCAGTTCCTCTCCAGGGGTAAATGAAAAACTGTTTTTT. It specifies CASSSSPGVNEKLFF. Supplemented by reference TRBV27 and TRBJ1-4, the full variable domain reads EAQVTQNPRYLITVTGKKLTVTCSQNMNHEYMSWYRQDPGLGLRQIYYSMNVEVTDKGDVPEGYKVSRKEKRNFPLILESPSPNQTSLYFCASSSSPGVNEKLFFGSGTQLSVL.

The CDR3 sequence is CSVVTGNGNTIYF. CDR3 nucleotides: TGCAGCGTTGTGACAGGGAATGGAAACACCATATATTTT. This chain joins TRBV29-1 and TRBJ1-3, with 7 bases fitting TRBD1. This CDR3 contains 13 residues. The junction had 3 bases not matched to a gene; V was cut back by 4 bases and J by 3 bases. Germline loops: CDR1 SQVTM, CDR2 ANQGSEA.

This rearrangement joins TRBV29-1 to TRBJ2-7, with D maybe TRBD2 (6 bases). The V and J ends lost 8 bases and 6 bases respectively, with 20 bases between them. Germline CDR1 reads SQVTM; CDR2 reads ANQGSEA. This CDR3 is 13 amino acids long. For the CDR3, the DNA is TGCAGCTCAAAGTGGGGGGAGTGGGGCGAGCAGTACTTC. Protein product: CSSKWGEWGEQYF.

This sequence joins TRBV29-1 and TRBJ1-1; unclear D gene. CDR3 size: 13 residues. Trimming took 2 bases from V and 1 from J, leaving 8 bases between them. The germline V gene has CDR1 SQVTM and CDR2 ANQGSEA. CDR3 region: CSVEPGENTEAFF. CDR3 DNA sequence: TGCAGCGTTGAACCCGGGGAGAACACTGAAGCTTTCTTT.

In this sample, this clone turned up once. This chain joins TRBV7-2 and TRBJ1-1; a weak D match, TRBD1 (6 bases). Germline loops: CDR1 SGHTA, CDR2 FQGNSA. The CDR3 has 14 residues. V was pared by 1 base and J by 7 bases, with 13 bases between. Here the CDR3 DNA reads TGTGCCAGCAGCTTAGGGGAGTTGGACAGTGAAGCTTTCTTT. The encoded protein is CASSLGELDSEAFF. The entire variable domain, with the rest obtained from reference TRBV7-2 and TRBJ1-1, is as follows: GAGVSQSPSNKVTEKGKDVELRCDPISGHTALYWYRQSLGQGLEFLIYFQGNSAPDKSGLPSDRFSAERTGGSVSTLTIQRTQQEDSAVYLCASSLGELDSEAFFGQGTRLTVV.

This rearrangement joins TRBV28 to TRBJ2-7; D ambiguous. V gave up 3 bases and J gave up 0 bases, with 12 bases separating them. Germline V gene data show CDR1 as MDHEN and CDR2 as SYDVKM. CDR3 length equals 15 residues. DNA for the CDR3: TGTGCCAGCAGTTTTGAGCGCCTCTTCTCCTACGAGCAGTACTTC. This codes for CASSFERLFSYEQYF.

The V call is TRBV19, the J call TRBJ1-1, with D perhaps matching TRBD1 (5 bases). This CDR3 has 15 amino acids. V lost 8 bases and J lost 4, with 20 bases in between. CDR1 is LNHDA and CDR2 is SQIVND in the germline V gene (reference sequence). CDR3 sequence reads: CASLTVSPGGTEAFF. CDR3 bases: TGTGCCAGTCTAACCGTTTCCCCGGGGGGCACTGAAGCTTTCTTT.

This clone was recorded once. The chain joins TRBV6-5 to TRBJ2-2, with D possibly matching TRBD2 (5 bases). The V and J ends lost 0 bases and 8 bases respectively, with 10 bases between them. This CDR3 has 14 amino acids. Germline V gene lookup returns CDR1 MNHEY and CDR2 SVGAGI. The chain's CDR3 is CASSYSRGQGELFF. CDR3 DNA sequence: TGTGCCAGCAGTTACTCGAGAGGGCAGGGGGAGCTGTTTTTT.

The chain joins TRBV6-1 to TRBJ2-1; 7 nucleotides agree with TRBD1. CDR1 and CDR2 (germline): MNHNS, SASEGT. V shed 10 bases and J 7 bases; nucleotides not matched to a gene: 10. This CDR3 comprises 13 residues. The CDR3 DNA reads TGTGCCACCCCTAGACAGGGTATGAATGAGCAGTTCTTC. It yields the protein CATPRQGMNEQFF.

This rearrangement joins TRBV27 to TRBJ1-1; 8 nucleotides line up with TRBD1. The length of the CDR3 is 14 residues. Germline CDR1 MNHEY, CDR2 SMNVEV (reference sequence). V lost 8 bases to trimming and J lost 3 bases; unmatched junction nucleotides: 8. CDR3 protein: CASVGRGPDTEAFF. Here the CDR3 DNA reads TGTGCCAGCGTGGGCAGGGGGCCGGACACTGAAGCTTTCTTT.

This clone has a single count. The chain recombines TRBV29-1 with TRBJ2-7; 8 nucleotides align to TRBD1. V shed 4 bases, J shed 5 bases, and the junction held 4 bases outside the gene matches. The CDR3 is 12 amino acids. Germline loops: CDR1 SQVTM, CDR2 ANQGSEA. In DNA, the CDR3 is TGCAGCGTTGCTCCGGACAGGGACGAGCAGTACTTC. This sequence encodes CSVAPDRDEQYF.

The V call is TRBV5-5, the J call TRBJ1-1; D gene uncertain. The V and J ends lost 3 bases and 5 bases respectively, with 8 bases between them. Germline CDR1 and CDR2: SGHKS and YYEKEE (reference sequence). The length of the CDR3 is 12 residues. CDR3 residues: CASSSIETEAFF. CDR3 DNA sequence: TGTGCCAGCAGCTCTATAGAAACTGAAGCTTTCTTT.

The rearrangement links TRBV6-5 to TRBJ1-2; the match to TRBD1 covers 7 bases. The trim removed 0 bases at V and 8 bases at J, leaving 6 bases unmatched. The CDR3 totals 14 residues. Per the germline V gene, CDR1 is MNHEY and CDR2 is SVGAGI. CDR3 DNA: TGTGCCAGCAGTTACTCGGCTAGGGGGCAAGGCTACACCTTC. Its protein product is CASSYSARGQGYTF.

V is TRBV7-8 and J is TRBJ2-7, with 8 bases that match TRBD1. This CDR3 has 14 residues. The V segment lost 7 bases and the J segment 7 bases; nucleotides outside the gene matches: 12. In germline, CDR1 is SGHVS, CDR2 FQNEAQ. CDR3: CASNLGQGFWEQYF. CDR3 in DNA: TGTGCCAGCAACCTCGGACAGGGCTTTTGGGAGCAGTACTTC.

This clone was counted only a few times. The gene calls are TRBV10-3 and TRBJ2-1; TRBD2 aligns across 7 bases. The ends lost 4 bases at V and 0 bases at J; junction bases unmatched: 6. The length of the CDR3 is 16 residues. CDR1 is ENHRY and CDR2 is SYGVKD in the germline V gene. CDR3 in amino acids: CAISGSSGRSYNEQFF. The CDR3, as DNA: TGTGCCATCAGTGGTAGTAGCGGGCGCTCCTACAATGAGCAGTTCTTC.

The genes are TRBV28 and TRBJ1-5; no firm D call. This CDR3 is 16 amino acids long. Germline loops: CDR1 MDHEN, CDR2 SYDVKM. Trimming left V 4 bases short and J 2 bases short, with 15 bases between. The CDR3 region has the DNA TGTGCCAGCAGTTCCCTCGACAATTTTGGCAATCAGCCCCAGCATTTT. It specifies CASSSLDNFGNQPQHF.

V and J are TRBV9 and TRBJ1-6; 8 bases map to TRBD1. Germline CDR1 reads SGDLS; CDR2 reads YYNGEE. The CDR3 length is 15 residues. The V segment lost 4 bases and the J segment 8 bases; nucleotides outside the gene matches: 8. CDR3: CASSSIQGEHSPLHF. The CDR3 nucleotides read TGTGCCAGCAGCTCCATACAGGGGGAACATTCACCCCTCCACTTT.